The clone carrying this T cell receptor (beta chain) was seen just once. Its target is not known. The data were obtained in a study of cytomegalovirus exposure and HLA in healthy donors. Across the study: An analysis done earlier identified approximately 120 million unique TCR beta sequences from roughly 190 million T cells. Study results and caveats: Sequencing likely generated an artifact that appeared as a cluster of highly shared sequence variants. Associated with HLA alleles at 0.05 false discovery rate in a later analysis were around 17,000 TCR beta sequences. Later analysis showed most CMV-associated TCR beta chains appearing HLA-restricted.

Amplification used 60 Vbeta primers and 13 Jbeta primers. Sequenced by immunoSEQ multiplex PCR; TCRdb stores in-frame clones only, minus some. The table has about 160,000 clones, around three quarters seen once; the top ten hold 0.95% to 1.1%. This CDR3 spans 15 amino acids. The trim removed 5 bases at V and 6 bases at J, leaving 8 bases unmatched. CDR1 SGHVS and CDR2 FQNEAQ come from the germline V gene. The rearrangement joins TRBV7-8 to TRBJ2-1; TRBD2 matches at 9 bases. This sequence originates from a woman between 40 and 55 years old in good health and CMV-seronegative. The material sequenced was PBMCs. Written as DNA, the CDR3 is TGTGCCAGCAGCCACCCGGGACTAGCTTTCAATGAGCAGTTCTTC. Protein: CASSHPGLAFNEQFF. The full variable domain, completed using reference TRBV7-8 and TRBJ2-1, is GAGVSQSPRYKVAKRGQDVALRCDPISGHVSLFWYQQALGQGPEFLTYFQNEAQLDKSGLPSDRFFAERPEGSVSTLKIQRTQQEDSAVYLCASSHPGLAFNEQFFGPGTRLTVL.